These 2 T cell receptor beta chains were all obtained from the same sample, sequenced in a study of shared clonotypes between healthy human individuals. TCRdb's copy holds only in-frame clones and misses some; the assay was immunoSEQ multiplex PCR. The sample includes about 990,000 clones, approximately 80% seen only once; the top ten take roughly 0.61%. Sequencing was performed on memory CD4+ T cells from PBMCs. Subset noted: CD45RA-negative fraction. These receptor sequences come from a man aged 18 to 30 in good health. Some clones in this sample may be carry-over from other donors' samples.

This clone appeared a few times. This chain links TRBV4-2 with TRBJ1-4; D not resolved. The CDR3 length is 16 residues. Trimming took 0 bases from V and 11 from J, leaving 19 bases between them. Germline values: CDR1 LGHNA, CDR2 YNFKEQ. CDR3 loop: CASSQDISGGDGKLFF. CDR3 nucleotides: TGTGCCAGCAGCCAAGATATCTCAGGCGGTGATGGGAAACTGTTTTTT.

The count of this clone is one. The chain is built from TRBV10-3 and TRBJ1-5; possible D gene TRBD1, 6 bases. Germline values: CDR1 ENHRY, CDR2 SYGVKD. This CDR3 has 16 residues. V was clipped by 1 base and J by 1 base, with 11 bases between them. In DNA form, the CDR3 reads TGTGCCATCAGTGAGTTTGGGGGCCAGAGCAATCAGCCCCAGCATTTT. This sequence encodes CAISEFGGQSNQPQHF.